This T cell receptor (beta chain) was found in a study of a mutant IDH1 vaccine in newly diagnosed glioma. As for the study in general: Patients got their first vaccination 4-6 weeks after radiotherapy alone, or with temozolomide cycles.

Time point defined: week 35, safety follow-up. All doses held 300 ug of mutant IDH1 20-mer peptide, with topical imiquimod. Some clones are missing from TCRdb's copy, which holds only in-frame ones; the method was immunoSEQ multiplex PCR. Found here are over 55,000 clones, about four fifths of them singletons; the top ten hold 5% to 7%. As for this clone: Its antigen is still unknown.

Germline CDR1 and CDR2: SGHRS and YFSETQ. CDR3 length: 17 amino acids. The V end was cut by 4 bases, the J end by 0 bases, with 16 bases between. The source material was PBMCs, sampled from a glioma patient whose treatment included an IDH1 peptide vaccine. The receptor was derived from a middle-aged man with glioma. V usage is TRBV5-1 and J usage is TRBJ2-2; tentatively, D is TRBD2 (6 bases). CDR3 protein: CASSGLPSASNTGELFF. In DNA form, the CDR3 reads TGCGCCAGCAGCGGACTACCTAGCGCCTCGAACACCGGGGAGCTGTTTTTT.